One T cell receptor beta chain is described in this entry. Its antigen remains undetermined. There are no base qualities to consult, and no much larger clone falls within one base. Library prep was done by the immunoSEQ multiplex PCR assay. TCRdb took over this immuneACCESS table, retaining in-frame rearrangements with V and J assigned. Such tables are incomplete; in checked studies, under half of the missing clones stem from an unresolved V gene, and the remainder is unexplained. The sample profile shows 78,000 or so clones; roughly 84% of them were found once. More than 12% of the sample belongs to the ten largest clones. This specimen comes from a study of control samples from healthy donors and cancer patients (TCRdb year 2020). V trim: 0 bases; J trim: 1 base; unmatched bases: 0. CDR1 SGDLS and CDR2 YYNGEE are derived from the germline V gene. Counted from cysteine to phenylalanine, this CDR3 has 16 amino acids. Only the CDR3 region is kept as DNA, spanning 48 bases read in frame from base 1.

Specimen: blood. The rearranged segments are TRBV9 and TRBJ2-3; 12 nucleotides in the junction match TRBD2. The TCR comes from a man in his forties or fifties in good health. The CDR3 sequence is CASSVGTSGGTDTQYF. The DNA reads TGTGCCAGCAGCGTAGGGACTAGCGGGGGCACAGATACGCAGTATTTT.